Below, one T cell receptor (beta chain) is given with its context. V lost 1 base and J 3 bases, leaving 31 bases between the germline ends. Germline CDR1 is LGHNA and CDR2 is YSLEER. The CDR3 runs to 22 residues. This entry comes from a study of shared clonotypes between healthy human individuals. Each sorted subset replicate got 200 ng genomic DNA, roughly 30,000 genomes. TCRdb keeps only in-frame clones here, not all; method: immunoSEQ multiplex PCR. The repertoire includes around 2,000,000 clones, approximately 95% of them detected once, and 0.13% sits in the top ten. The clonotype was recovered from a man aged 18 to 30 in good health. The gene calls are TRBV4-3 and TRBJ2-1; perhaps TRBD2 as D (5 bases). The source material was naive CD4+ T cells sorted from blood. As for subset: CD45RA+ positively selected. For the CDR3, the DNA is TGCGCCAGCAGCCAAGCCGCCGGGATGCGGAGTCGACTTCAGAAGGGCTACAATGAGCAGTTCTTC. Translation: CASSQAAGMRSRLQKGYNEQFF.